This entry features one T cell receptor beta chain sequence. Its antigen is unidentified. The entry originates in a study of OX40 agonist ivuxolimab in advanced cancers. In the study overall: Ivuxolimab, which is an agonistic anti-OX40 (CD134) antibody, was administered to the patients. General observations from the study: Researchers report that CD8+ T cells had, on average, more expanded clones than CD4+. Antigen specificity remained undetermined for the expanded peripheral T cells.

Trimming removed 1 base at V and 2 bases at J, with 13 bases between. Germline V gives CDR1 KGHSH, CDR2 LQKENI. The length of the CDR3 is 16 residues. Libraries were prepared by immunoSEQ multiplex PCR; TCRdb keeps only in-frame clonotypes and omits some of them. The data contain approximately 100,000 clones, approximately 84% of them seen just once; the ten biggest clones take up roughly 5%. Specimen: CD4+ or CD8+ T cells sorted from blood, collected in a trial of the OX40 agonist ivuxolimab. The V call is TRBV18, the J call TRBJ2-3; D tentatively reads TRBD1 or TRBD2 (5 bases each). The receptor comes from an adult with an advanced solid tumor such as melanoma, head and neck, liver or kidney cancer. This CDR3 reads CASSPLGTGPTDTQYF. The CDR3 coding sequence is TGTGCCAGCTCACCACTGGGGACCGGACCCACAGATACGCAGTATTTT.